This TCR beta chain comes out of a study of blood T cell repertoires in COVID-19. The overall study: Whether acute or convalescent, the COVID-19 samples came from the United States, Italy and Spain.

Participants were aged about 18 to 90 years, lived in under 25 US areas, and enrolled virtually. Germline V gene sequence: CDR1 SNHLY, CDR2 FYNNEI. CDR3 length equals 15 residues. J lost 6 bases, V lost 6 bases, and 11 bases had no gene match. In the authors' methods: From reference gene primer amplification, estimates of nucleated cell counts were derived. TCRdb's table, derived via immunoSEQ multiplex PCR, lists solely in-frame clones and lacks some. V and J calls and clone size are copied from that table; D and trimming were computed from the DNA. Altogether more than 200,000 clones are present, 80% being singletons, with the ten largest covering 4.3%.

This TCR was sampled from a man aged 30 to 45 with acute COVID-19. The sequencing input was PBMCs or T cells enriched from blood (not recorded which). The V and J genes are TRBV2 and TRBJ1-1, with 9 bases identical to TRBD1. CDR3 nucleotides: TGTGCCAGCAGGGTCCGTCGGGGACAGGGTTCTGAAGCTTTCTTT. It specifies CASRVRRGQGSEAFF.